This is a list of T cell receptor beta chains from one sample in a study of beta chain features in type 1 diabetes. Data came from immunoSEQ multiplex PCR; TCRdb stores just in-frame clones and leaves some out. Of about 130,000 clones in the sample, around a tenth were seen once. The specimen was central memory CD4+ T cells from blood. All receptors come from a man in his late teens or twenties in good health. Each CDR3 is given with its conserved first and last residue. Each record gives: V gene, J gene, clone size, D gene, CDR3 length, CDR3 protein, CDR3 DNA. D genes are given only for firm matches. Clone size is given for some rows only: seen once, a few or many times, or a class if the clone is expanded.

>TRBV29-1|TRBJ2-6|few|.|14
CSVVTATGANVLTF
TGCAGCGTTGTGACTGCTACTGGGGCCAACGTCCTGACTTTC
>TRBV30|TRBJ2-3|few|.|15
CAWSTGGGNTDTQYF
TGTGCCTGGAGCACCGGAGGGGGCAACACAGATACGCAGTATTTT
>TRBV10-3|TRBJ2-2|.|.|13
CAISDLNTGELFF
TGTGCCATCAGTGACTTAAACACCGGGGAGCTGTTTTTT
>TRBV5-8|TRBJ1-2|.|.|14
CASRKIRGNYGYTF
TGTGCCAGCAGAAAAATACGGGGGAACTATGGCTACACCTTC
>TRBV5-8|TRBJ1-5|.|TRBD1|15
CASSFRGQGGQPQHF
TGTGCCAGCAGCTTCAGGGGACAGGGGGGTCAGCCCCAGCATTTT
>TRBV5-1|TRBJ1-2|.|.|15
CASSLPDKLLDGYTF
TGCGCCAGCAGCTTGCCCGACAAGCTACTCGATGGCTACACCTTC
>TRBV5-1|TRBJ2-5|.|TRBD1|15
CASSLQGATPETQYF
TGCGCCAGCAGCCTCCAGGGGGCTACTCCGGAGACCCAGTACTTC
>TRBV19|TRBJ2-3|.|.|15
CASSIKERFRDTQYF
TGTGCCAGTAGTATAAAGGAGAGGTTCCGTGATACGCAGTATTTT
>TRBV7-2|TRBJ2-1|few|TRBD2|16
CASSLRTSVLVHEQFF
TGTGCCAGCAGCCTCAGGACTAGTGTGTTAGTGCACGAGCAGTTCTTC
>TRBV7-2|TRBJ2-4|few|.|14
CASSLGPEKNIQYF
TGTGCCAGCAGCTTAGGGCCGGAGAAAAACATTCAGTACTTC
>TRBV30|TRBJ2-1|.|.|16
CAWRPGQLSSYNEQFF
TGTGCCTGGAGACCTGGACAGTTGAGCTCCTACAATGAGCAGTTCTTC
>TRBV6-5|TRBJ2-5|few|.|13
CASRTSGSWTQYF
TGTGCCAGCAGGACATCCGGGAGTTGGACCCAGTACTTC
>TRBV5-6|TRBJ2-5|.|.|16
CASSWRRTVYQETQYF
TGTGCCAGCAGCTGGAGGCGGACAGTGTACCAAGAGACCCAGTACTTC
>TRBV30|TRBJ2-5|.|TRBD2|14
CAWTRLAGLETQYF
TGTGCCTGGACCCGACTAGCGGGGTTAGAGACCCAGTACTTC
>TRBV30|TRBJ2-1|few|TRBD2|17
CAWSVGLAGMVYSEQFF
TGTGCCTGGAGTGTGGGACTAGCGGGGATGGTTTACAGTGAGCAGTTCTTC
>TRBV7-9|TRBJ2-7|few|TRBD1|12
CASSLGDSEQYF
TGTGCCAGCAGCTTAGGGGACAGCGAGCAGTACTTC
>TRBV19|TRBJ1-5|few|TRBD1|14
CASRGPQLNQPQHF
TGTGCCTCAAGGGGGCCACAGCTTAATCAGCCCCAGCATTTT
>TRBV11-2|TRBJ2-2|.|.|16
CASLLGLAENTGELFF
TGTGCCAGCCTGCTAGGCCTAGCCGAAAACACCGGGGAGCTGTTTTTT